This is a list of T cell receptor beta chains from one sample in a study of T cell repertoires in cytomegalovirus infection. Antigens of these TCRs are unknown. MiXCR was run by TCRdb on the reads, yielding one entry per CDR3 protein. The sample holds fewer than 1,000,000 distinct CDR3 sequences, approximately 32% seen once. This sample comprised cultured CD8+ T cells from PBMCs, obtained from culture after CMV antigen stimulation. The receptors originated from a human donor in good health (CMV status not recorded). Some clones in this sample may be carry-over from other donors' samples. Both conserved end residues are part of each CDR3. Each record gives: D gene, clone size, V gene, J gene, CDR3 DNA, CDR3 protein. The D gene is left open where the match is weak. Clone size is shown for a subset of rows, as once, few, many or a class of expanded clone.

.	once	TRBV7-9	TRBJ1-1	TGTACCAGCAGCGTTTTCGATAACACTGAAGCTTTCTTT	CTSSVFDNTEAFF
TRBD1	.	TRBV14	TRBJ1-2	TGTGCCAGCAGCGAAAGACAGGGGGCGCGGGACGGCTACACCTTC	CASSERQGARDGYTF
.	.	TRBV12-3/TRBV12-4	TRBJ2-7	TGTGCCAGCAGTTCCGAGACTTTCCCCTACGAGCAGTACTTC	CASSSETFPYEQYF
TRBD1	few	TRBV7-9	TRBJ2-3	TGTGCCAGCAGCCCGAACAGGGGGCGTTCAGATACGCAGTATTTT	CASSPNRGRSDTQYF
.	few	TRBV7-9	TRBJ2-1	TGTGCCAGTTCGGGGAATATCGGAGACAGGCGGACGCGGGATGAGCAGTTCTTC	CASSGNIGDRRTRDEQFF
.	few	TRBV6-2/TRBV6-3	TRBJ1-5	TGTGCCAGCAGTTACTCGCGTAACAATCAGCCCCAGCATTTT	CASSYSRNNQPQHF
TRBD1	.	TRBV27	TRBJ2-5	TGTGCCAGCAGTACACAGGGGGAAGAGACCCAGTACTTC	CASSTQGEETQYF
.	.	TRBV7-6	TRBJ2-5	TGTGCCAGCAGCTTAATTATTCACGAGACCCAGTACTTC	CASSLIIHETQYF
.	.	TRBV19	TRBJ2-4	TGTGCCAGTAGTATAAGGGACATCACAGGTGCGGCCAAAAACATTCAGTACTTC	CASSIRDITGAAKNIQYF
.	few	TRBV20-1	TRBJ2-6	TGCAGTGCGTGGGGGGCGGCTGGGGCCAACGTCCTGACTTTC	CSAWGAAGANVLTF
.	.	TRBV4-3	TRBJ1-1	TGCGCCAGCAGCCAGCATAGGGACATTACTGAAGCTTTCTTT	CASSQHRDITEAFF
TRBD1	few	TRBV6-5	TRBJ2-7	TGTGCCAGCAGATACTACGGGACAGGGATGGGGGAGCAGTACTTC	CASRYYGTGMGEQYF
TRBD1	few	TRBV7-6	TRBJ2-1	TGTGCCAGCAGCCTTAGACAGGGGAGCTCCTACAATGAGCAGTTCTTC	CASSLRQGSSYNEQFF
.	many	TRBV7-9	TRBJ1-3	TGTGCCAGCAGCTCGGTCGTTGGGGACAAAGAGTCCTCTGGAAACACCATATATTTT	CASSSVVGDKESSGNTIYF
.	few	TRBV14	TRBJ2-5	TGTGCCAGCAGCCAAGATCAATTATCCCGGCAAGAGACCCAGTACTTC	CASSQDQLSRQETQYF
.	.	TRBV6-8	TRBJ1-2	TGTGCCAGCAGTTATTTGGACAGTAATTATGGCTACACCTTC	CASSYLDSNYGYTF
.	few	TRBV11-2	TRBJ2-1	TGTGCCAGCAGCCCCTTCTCGGGGGTGATGAATGAGCAGTTCTTC	CASSPFSGVMNEQFF
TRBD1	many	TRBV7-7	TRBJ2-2	TGTGCTAGCAGCTCGGGACAGGCCCTGGGGCCGAGGTTACACACCGGGGAGCTGTTTTTT	CASSSGQALGPRLHTGELFF
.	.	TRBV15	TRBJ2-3	TGTGCCACCAGCAAGGGGAGGGACAGCGCTACAGATACGCAGTATTTT	CATSKGRDSATDTQYF
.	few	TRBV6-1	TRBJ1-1	TGTGCCAGCAGTCCTCAACCCGCTGGTGAAGCTTTCTTT	CASSPQPAGEAFF
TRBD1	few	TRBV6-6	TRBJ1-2	TGTGCCAGCAGTTACGGGCAGGGGGAGGGTGGCTACACCTTC	CASSYGQGEGGYTF
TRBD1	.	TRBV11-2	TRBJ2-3	TGTGCCAGCAGCTTATACTCGGGACAGGGAGCAGATACGCAGTATTTT	CASSLYSGQGADTQYF
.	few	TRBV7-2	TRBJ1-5	TGTGCCAGCAGCTTATTAGACAGGCGTGTGTTTAATCAGCCCCAGCATTTT	CASSLLDRRVFNQPQHF
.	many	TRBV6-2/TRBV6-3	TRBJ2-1	TGTGCCAGCAGTAAATACAAGAACAATGAGCAGTTCTTC	CASSKYKNNEQFF
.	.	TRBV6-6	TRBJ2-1	TGTGCCAGCAGTACGACGTCGGGGTTATCCTCGGGGCAGTTCTTC	CASSTTSGLSSGQFF
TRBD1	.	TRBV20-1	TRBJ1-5	TGCAGTGCTGCTAAGGGGACAGCCAATCAGCCCCAGCATTTT	CSAAKGTANQPQHF
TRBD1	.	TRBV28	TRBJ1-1	TGTGCCAGCGGACAGGGGTTCGGGTTGGACACTGAAGCTTTCTTT	CASGQGFGLDTEAFF
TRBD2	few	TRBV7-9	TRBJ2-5	TGTGCCAGCAGAGGGAAGGGACATCGGGGGGGCCAAGAGACCCAGTACTTC	CASRGKGHRGGQETQYF
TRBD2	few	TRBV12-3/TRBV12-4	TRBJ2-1	TGTGCCAGCAGCGGGACTAGCGGGGGTACTAAGTTCTTC	CASSGTSGGTKFF
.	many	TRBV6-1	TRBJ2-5	TGTGCCAGCAGAGGGTACTACCAAGAGACCCAGTACTTC	CASRGYYQETQYF
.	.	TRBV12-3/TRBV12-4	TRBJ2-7	TGTGCCAGCAGTTCCTTTGACCTCTACGAGCAGTACTTC	CASSSFDLYEQYF
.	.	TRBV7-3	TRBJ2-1	TGTGCCAGCAGCCATCGGGACACTTCCTACAATGAGCAGTTCTTC	CASSHRDTSYNEQFF
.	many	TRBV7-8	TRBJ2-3	TGTGCCACCCGGGGTGGACAACGCGGGGATACGCAGTATTTT	CATRGGQRGDTQYF
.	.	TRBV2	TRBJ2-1	TGTGCCAGCGGGGACATCGAGCAGTTCTTC	CASGDIEQFF
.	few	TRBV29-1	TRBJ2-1	TGCAGCGTTCCTGGCTACAATGAGCAGTTCTTC	CSVPGYNEQFF
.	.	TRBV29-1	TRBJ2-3	TGCAGCGTAGGGACTGGCACAGATACGCAGTATTTT	CSVGTGTDTQYF
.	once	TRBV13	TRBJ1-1	TGTGCCAGCAGCTTAGTCAGGATTGGGGACACTGAAGCTTTCTTT	CASSLVRIGDTEAFF
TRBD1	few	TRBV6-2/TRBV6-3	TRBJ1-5	TGTGCCAGCAGTTACCCAATACAGGGGCATCCCCAGCATTTT	CASSYPIQGHPQHF
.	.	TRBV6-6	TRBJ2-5	TGTGCCAGCAGTTACTACGGTCAGACCCAGTACTTC	CASSYYGQTQYF
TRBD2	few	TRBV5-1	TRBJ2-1	TGCGCCAGCAGCTCCTCTAGCGGGCATGAGCAGTTCTTC	CASSSSSGHEQFF
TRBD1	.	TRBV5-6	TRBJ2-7	TGTGCCAGCAGCTTTGGGACAGGGTTTGGCGAGCAGTACTTC	CASSFGTGFGEQYF
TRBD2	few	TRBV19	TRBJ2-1	TGTGCCAGTAGTGCCTCTAGCGGGGGGGATTCTTACAATGAGCAGTTCTTC	CASSASSGGDSYNEQFF
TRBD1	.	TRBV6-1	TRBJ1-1	TGTGCCAGCGCTGCAGGGGGAAGCACTGAAGCTTTCTTT	CASAAGGSTEAFF
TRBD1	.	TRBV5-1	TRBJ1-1	TGCGCCAGCAGCTTTGTGGGGACAGGGGTATACACTGAAGCTTTCTTT	CASSFVGTGVYTEAFF
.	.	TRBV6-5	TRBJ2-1	TGTGCCAGCAGTTACCCGGGACAAGAAAATGAGCAGTTCTTC	CASSYPGQENEQFF
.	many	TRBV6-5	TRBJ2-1	TGTGCCAGCAGTTCGAGCCCAAGCTCCTACAATGAGCAGTTCTTC	CASSSSPSSYNEQFF
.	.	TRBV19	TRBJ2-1	TGTGCCAGTAGTGACCACAGCTCCTACAATGAGCAGTTCTTC	CASSDHSSYNEQFF